Listed below are T cell receptor beta chains from one sample, sequenced in a study of patients and donors after allogeneic stem cell transplantation. TCRdb reprocessed the RT-PCR reads via MiXCR and lists one record per CDR3 protein. The sample shows under 30,000 distinct CDR3 sequences, around 7.4% of them seen only once. Sequencing was done on a sample of blood, either unsorted or a sorted T cell fraction (not recorded which). The receptors stem from a human donor who was either an allogeneic HSCT recipient or a stem cell or donor lymphocyte infusion donor (not recorded which). It is not recorded whose cells these are; they may come from a transplant donor. The CDR3 runs from the conserved cysteine through the conserved F or W. D genes are given only for firm matches. The size field is filled for only some rows; it gives once, few, many or a size class.

d_gene: -
v_gene: TRBV12-3/TRBV12-4
j_gene: TRBJ1-2
abundance: -
CDR3nt: TGTGCCAGCAGTTACGGCACTGGCTACACCTTC
CDR3aa: CASSYGTGYTF

d_gene: TRBD2
v_gene: TRBV27
j_gene: TRBJ2-5
abundance: many
CDR3nt: TGTGCCAGCAGTTCCCTAGCGGGAGGGCAAGAGACCCAGTACTTC
CDR3aa: CASSSLAGGQETQYF

d_gene: -
v_gene: TRBV10-3
j_gene: TRBJ2-7
abundance: many
CDR3nt: TGTGCCATCAGTGAGCCCGTGACCTACGAGCAGTACTTC
CDR3aa: CAISEPVTYEQYF

d_gene: -
v_gene: TRBV29-1
j_gene: TRBJ2-2
abundance: once
CDR3nt: -
CDR3aa: CSVQDRTNTGELFFF

d_gene: -
v_gene: TRBV6-5
j_gene: TRBJ1-1
abundance: -
CDR3nt: TGTGCCAGCAGTTACTCCGGACGGTACACTGAAGCTTTCTTT
CDR3aa: CASSYSGRYTEAFF

d_gene: TRBD1
v_gene: TRBV27
j_gene: TRBJ1-1
abundance: many
CDR3nt: TGTGCCAGTCGGGACAGGGCACTCAACACTGAAGCTTTCTTT
CDR3aa: CASRDRALNTEAFF

d_gene: TRBD2
v_gene: TRBV29-1
j_gene: TRBJ2-3
abundance: many
CDR3nt: TGCAGCGTTAAGCGGGGGGGCACAGATACGCAGTATTTT
CDR3aa: CSVKRGGTDTQYF

d_gene: -
v_gene: TRBV6-1
j_gene: TRBJ1-5
abundance: -
CDR3nt: TGTGCGGGGCAGGCCGAAGGTAATCAGCCCCAGCATTTT
CDR3aa: CAGQAEGNQPQHF

d_gene: TRBD1
v_gene: TRBV20-1
j_gene: TRBJ1-1
abundance: many
CDR3nt: TGCAGTGCTAGCGATCCGGGACAGGGGGCCACTGAAGCTTTCTTT
CDR3aa: CSASDPGQGATEAFF

d_gene: -
v_gene: TRBV28
j_gene: TRBJ2-5
abundance: -
CDR3nt: TGTGCCAGCAGTCGTTTGGGGTACCAAGAGACCCAGTACTTC
CDR3aa: CASSRLGYQETQYF

d_gene: TRBD1
v_gene: TRBV5-1
j_gene: TRBJ2-2
abundance: many
CDR3nt: TGCGCCAGCAGCGAGACAGGGTATGGCGGGGAGCTGTTTTTT
CDR3aa: CASSETGYGGELFF

d_gene: -
v_gene: TRBV9
j_gene: TRBJ2-1
abundance: many
CDR3nt: TGTGCCAGCAGCACCGGGACCATTTATGGTGAGCAGTTCTTC
CDR3aa: CASSTGTIYGEQFF

d_gene: TRBD1
v_gene: TRBV6-6
j_gene: TRBJ1-1
abundance: few
CDR3nt: TGTGCCAGCAGTTACTCCGACAGGGGGGAAGCTTTCTTT
CDR3aa: CASSYSDRGEAFF

d_gene: TRBD1
v_gene: TRBV25-1
j_gene: TRBJ2-1
abundance: few
CDR3nt: TGTGCCAGCAGTGACCCGGGACAGGCCGGCAATGAGCAGTTCTTC
CDR3aa: CASSDPGQAGNEQFF

d_gene: TRBD2
v_gene: TRBV7-9
j_gene: TRBJ2-1
abundance: medium-sized
CDR3nt: TGTGCCAGCAGCCTCAAGCGGGGCCCATACAATGAGCAGTTCTTC
CDR3aa: CASSLKRGPYNEQFF

d_gene: -
v_gene: TRBV28
j_gene: TRBJ2-7
abundance: many
CDR3nt: TGTGCCAGCAGTACGTCCGGGACTTCCCGCCACGAGCAGTACTTC
CDR3aa: CASSTSGTSRHEQYF

d_gene: TRBD1
v_gene: TRBV19
j_gene: TRBJ2-2
abundance: many
CDR3nt: TGTGCCAGTAGTAAAGGACCCGACAGGGACAGTGGGGAGCTGTTTTTT
CDR3aa: CASSKGPDRDSGELFF

d_gene: -
v_gene: TRBV28
j_gene: TRBJ2-1
abundance: many
CDR3nt: TGTGCCAGCAGTTTATTAGGGAATGAGCAGTTCTTC
CDR3aa: CASSLLGNEQFF

d_gene: TRBD2
v_gene: TRBV6-1
j_gene: TRBJ2-7
abundance: -
CDR3nt: TGTGCCAGCAGGGGGGGTAGCGGGACTACCTACGAGCAGTACTTC
CDR3aa: CASRGGSGTTYEQYF

d_gene: -
v_gene: TRBV7-9
j_gene: TRBJ2-5
abundance: few
CDR3nt: TGTGCCAGCCGGAGGGGACCCCAAGAGACCCAGTACTTC
CDR3aa: CASRRGPQETQYF